Listed below are T cell receptor beta chains from one sample, sequenced in a study of molecular identifiers for immune sequencing clone quantification. A single record per CDR3 protein comes from TCRdb applying MiXCR to the PCR reads. Here the sample spans more than 300,000 distinct CDR3 sequences, 20% to 25% being singletons. Sequenced material: naive CD8+ T cells from blood, with Jurkat cell RNA spiked in. These receptors all come from a human donor in good health. Some libraries in this study had Jurkat cell RNA spiked in. CDR3s include the opening cysteine and the closing phenylalanine or tryptophan. A D gene is named only where the DNA matches it firmly. The size field is filled for only some rows; it gives once, few, many or a size class.

j_call | d_call | v_call | clone_size | cdr3_nt | cdr3_aa
TRBJ2-3 | TRBD2 | TRBV7-3 | many | TGTGCCAGCAGCACAACTAGCGGCACAGATACGCAGTATTTT | CASSTTSGTDTQYF
TRBJ2-1 | - | TRBV14 | many | TGTGCCAGCAGCCAAGTTGAGGGGTTTATTGCGGATGAGCAGTTCTTC | CASSQVEGFIADEQFF
TRBJ2-1 | - | TRBV14 | many | TGTGCCAGCAGCCAATTCAGCACGGAGCAGTTCTTC | CASSQFSTEQFF
TRBJ2-7 | - | TRBV11-2 | - | TGTGCCAGCAGCTTAGCCTGGGGGAGCTCCTACGGGCAGTACTTC | CASSLAWGSSYGQYF
TRBJ1-2 | - | TRBV12-3/TRBV12-4 | many | TGTGCCAGCACGTACAGGGAGAAGAGGGCTAACTATGGCTACACCTTC | CASTYREKRANYGYTF
TRBJ1-1 | - | TRBV6-5 | many | TGTGCCAGCAGTCCCTCCCCGGGGACTGAAGCTTTCTTT | CASSPSPGTEAFF
TRBJ2-1 | TRBD1 | TRBV29-1 | many | TGCAGCGTTGAAGGGTTAGTCCAGGGGGTTTACAATGAGCAGTTCTTC | CSVEGLVQGVYNEQFF
TRBJ2-3 | TRBD1 | TRBV27 | - | TGTGCCAGCAGTCAAAGTTTAGGACAGGGGATCGCAGATACGCAGTATTTT | CASSQSLGQGIADTQYF
TRBJ1-1 | - | TRBV6-5 | many | TGTGCCAGCAGTTACTCACGGGGGGGGTTCGGTGAAGCTTTCTTT | CASSYSRGGFGEAFF
TRBJ1-3 | TRBD1 | TRBV4-3 | many | TGCGCCAGCAGCCAGGCAGGGGGGGATTGGGTCTCTGGAAACACCATATATTTT | CASSQAGGDWVSGNTIYF
TRBJ2-3 | - | TRBV29-1 | many | TGCAGCTCCGCATGGGGGCACGATGTCACAGATACGCAGTATTTT | CSSAWGHDVTDTQYF
TRBJ1-1 | - | TRBV7-9 | many | TGTGCCAGCAACATGACGAACACTGAAGCTTTCTTT | CASNMTNTEAFF
TRBJ1-1 | TRBD1 | TRBV7-9 | many | TGTGCCAGCAGCTCACCGGGACAGGAGAACACTGAAGCTTTCTTT | CASSSPGQENTEAFF
TRBJ2-2 | - | TRBV9 | many | TGTGCCAGCAGCGTAGGTGCAAACACCGGGGAGCTGTTTTTT | CASSVGANTGELFF
TRBJ2-1 | - | TRBV4-3 | - | TGCGCCAGCAGCGAAGCCAGAGGCATGGGGGAGCAGTTCTTC | CASSEARGMGEQFF
TRBJ2-7 | TRBD1 | TRBV19 | few | TGTGCCAGTAGTATACCGACAGGGGAAGAGCAGTACTTC | CASSIPTGEEQYF
TRBJ2-3 | - | TRBV5-4 | many | TGTGCCAGCAGCTTGCGTTTAGCGAGCACAGATACGCAGTATTTT | CASSLRLASTDTQYF
TRBJ2-7 | TRBD2 | TRBV4-2 | many | TGTGCCAGCAGCCAACAAGGGACTAGCGGCGCCTACGAGCAGTACTTC | CASSQQGTSGAYEQYF
TRBJ2-4 | - | TRBV7-2 | many | TGTGCCAGCAGCTCCTTCCGAGCCAAAAACATTCAGTACTTC | CASSSFRAKNIQYF
TRBJ2-7 | - | TRBV30 | many | TGTGCCTGGAGTGTACTGAAAGGGCACGAGCAGTACTTC | CAWSVLKGHEQYF
TRBJ2-7 | - | TRBV20-1 | few | TGCAGTGCTAGATCGCAGGGCACCTACGAGCAGTACTTC | CSARSQGTYEQYF
TRBJ1-1 | - | TRBV4-1 | few | TGCGCCAGCAGCCAAGATGGGCAAGGAGCTTTCTTT | CASSQDGQGAFF
TRBJ1-2 | - | TRBV12-3/TRBV12-4 | many | TGTGCCAGCAGCCACAGGGATCCCCTCTATGGCTACACCTTC | CASSHRDPLYGYTF
TRBJ1-1 | - | TRBV2 | many | TGTGCCAGCAGTGACCCAGGAACAGTCACTGAAGCTTTCTTT | CASSDPGTVTEAFF
TRBJ2-1 | - | TRBV28 | many | TGTGCCAGCAGTTTCTCTCAGGGGAATGAGCAGTTCTTC | CASSFSQGNEQFF
TRBJ2-7 | - | TRBV27 | few | TGTGCCAGCAGTTTATCCGGTTTAGGGACCTACGAGCAGTACTTC | CASSLSGLGTYEQYF
TRBJ2-3 | TRBD2 | TRBV19 | few | TGTGCCAGCGAGCGGGAGTGGGGCACAGATACGCAGTATTTT | CASEREWGTDTQYF
TRBJ1-1 | TRBD1 | TRBV29-1 | few | TGCAGCGCTCAACAGGGGGCTGGGACTGAAGCTTTCTTT | CSAQQGAGTEAFF
TRBJ1-3 | - | TRBV2 | many | TGTGCCAGCAGCGAAGACAGCCGAGGCCGAAACACCATATATTTT | CASSEDSRGRNTIYF
TRBJ2-3 | - | TRBV9 | - | TGTGCCAGCAGCGAGGAGGGGCAGCAGACAGATACGCAGTGTTTT | CASSEEGQQTDTQCF
TRBJ2-7 | TRBD1 | TRBV5-1 | few | TGCGCCAGCAGCTTGGGGACAGGGGGCTTCAACGAGCAGTACTTC | CASSLGTGGFNEQYF
TRBJ1-4 | - | TRBV15 | - | TGTGCCACCAGCAGCGATGGAAGGGACCTACTCGAAAAACTGTTTTTT | CATSSDGRDLLEKLFF
TRBJ2-5 | - | TRBV7-2 | many | TGTGCCAGCAGCTTAAGAGTGGGCAGGCACCAAGAGACCCAGTACTTC | CASSLRVGRHQETQYF
TRBJ1-1 | - | TRBV29-1 | many | TGCAGCGTCTTGCCCTGGAACACTGAAGCTTTCTTT | CSVLPWNTEAFF
TRBJ2-7 | - | TRBV10-3 | few | TGTGCCATCAGTGAGCTAGGTCTCTTTTACGAGCAGTACTTC | CAISELGLFYEQYF
TRBJ2-3 | - | TRBV19 | - | TGTGCCAGTGGGGCAGGGGTCGGAGATACGCAGTATTTT | CASGAGVGDTQYF
TRBJ1-1 | - | TRBV20-1 | many | TGCAGTGCTTCCACAGGGAACACTGAAGCTTTCTTT | CSASTGNTEAFF
TRBJ1-1 | TRBD1 | TRBV13 | many | TGTGCCAGCAGCCCTCGACAGGGACCATTGAACACTGAAGCTTTCTTT | CASSPRQGPLNTEAFF
TRBJ1-1 | - | TRBV20-1 | - | TGCAGTGCTAGAGATCTTAGGGTGAACACTGAAGCTTTCTTT | CSARDLRVNTEAFF
TRBJ2-2 | - | TRBV28 | few | TGTGCCAGCAGTTTCCCCGCCTCTCAGTACACCGGGGAGCTGTTTTTT | CASSFPASQYTGELFF
TRBJ2-1 | - | TRBV30 | many | TGTGCCTGGAGTGTACTCGGGGGCAATGAGCAGTTCTTC | CAWSVLGGNEQFF
TRBJ1-3 | TRBD1 | TRBV27 | few | TGTGCCAGCAGCGGAGGGAGGCCCAGGGGGTCTGGAAACACCATATATTTT | CASSGGRPRGSGNTIYF
TRBJ1-5 | - | TRBV20-1 | few | TGCAGTGCTAGGGCCGGCGGTGGGCAGCCCCAGCATTTT | CSARAGGGQPQHF
TRBJ2-3 | TRBD2 | TRBV4-1 | few | TGCGCCAGCAGCCAAGCGGCTAGCGGGGGAGCAGATACGCAGTATTTT | CASSQAASGGADTQYF
TRBJ2-1 | - | TRBV13 | few | TGTGCCAGCGTCGGGGGTTATGAGCAGTTCTTC | CASVGGYEQFF
TRBJ2-5 | TRBD2 | TRBV6-2/TRBV6-3 | few | TGTGCCAGCAGTTACTCGATGTCTAGCGGAAAAGAGACCCAGTACTTC | CASSYSMSSGKETQYF
TRBJ2-7 | - | TRBV7-2 | many | TGTGCCAGCAGCCCAGCGGCCTATTCCTACGAGCAGTACTTC | CASSPAAYSYEQYF
TRBJ2-1 | TRBD1 | TRBV4-1 | - | TGCGCCAGCAGCCGGATCGAGTGGGGACAGGAGCAGTTCTTC | CASSRIEWGQEQFF
TRBJ1-4 | TRBD1 | TRBV2 | many | TGTGCCAGCAGCGCCAATATAGACAGGGCACCTGAAAAACTGTTTTTT | CASSANIDRAPEKLFF